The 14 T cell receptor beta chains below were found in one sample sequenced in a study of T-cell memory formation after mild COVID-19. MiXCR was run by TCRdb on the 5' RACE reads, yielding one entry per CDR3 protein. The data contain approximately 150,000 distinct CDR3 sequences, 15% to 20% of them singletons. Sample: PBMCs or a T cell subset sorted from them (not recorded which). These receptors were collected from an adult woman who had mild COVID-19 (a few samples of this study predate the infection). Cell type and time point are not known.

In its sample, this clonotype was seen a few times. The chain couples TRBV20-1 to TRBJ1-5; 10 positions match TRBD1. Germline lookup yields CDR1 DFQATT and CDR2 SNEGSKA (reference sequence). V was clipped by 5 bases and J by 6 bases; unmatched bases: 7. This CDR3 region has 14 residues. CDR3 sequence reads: CSADGTGDRQPQHF. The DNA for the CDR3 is TGCAGTGCTGACGGGACAGGGGATCGTCAGCCCCAGCATTTT.

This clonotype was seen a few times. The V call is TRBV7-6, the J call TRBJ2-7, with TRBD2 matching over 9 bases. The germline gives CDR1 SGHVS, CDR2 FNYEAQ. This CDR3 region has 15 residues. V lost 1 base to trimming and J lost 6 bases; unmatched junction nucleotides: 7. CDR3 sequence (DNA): TGTGCCAGCAGCTTAGGTCTGGGACTAGCTGCCGAGCAGTACTTC. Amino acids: CASSLGLGLAAEQYF.

The CDR3 coding sequence is TGTGCCAGCAGTTTAGAGGAGGGGGCGAACACTGAAGCTTTCTTT. Its protein is CASSLEEGANTEAFF. The chain uses TRBV12-3 or TRBV12-4 and TRBJ1-1; TRBD1 aligns across 7 bases. The ends lost 1 base at V and 1 base at J; junction bases unmatched: 3. The CDR3 runs to 15 residues.

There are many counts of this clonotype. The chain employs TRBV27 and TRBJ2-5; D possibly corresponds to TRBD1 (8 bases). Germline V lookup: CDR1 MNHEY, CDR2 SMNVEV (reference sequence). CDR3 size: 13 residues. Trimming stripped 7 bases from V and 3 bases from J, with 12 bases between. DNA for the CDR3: TGTGCCAGCACAACAGGGGGGGAAGAGACCCAGTACTTC. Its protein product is CASTTGGEETQYF.

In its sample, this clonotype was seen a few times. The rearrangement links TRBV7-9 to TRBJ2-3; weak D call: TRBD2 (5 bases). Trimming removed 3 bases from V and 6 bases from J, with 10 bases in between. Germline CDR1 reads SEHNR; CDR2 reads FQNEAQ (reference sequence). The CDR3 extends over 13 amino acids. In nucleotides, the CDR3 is TGTGCCAGCAGCTTGAGACGGAGGGATACGCAGTATTTT. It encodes CASSLRRRDTQYF.

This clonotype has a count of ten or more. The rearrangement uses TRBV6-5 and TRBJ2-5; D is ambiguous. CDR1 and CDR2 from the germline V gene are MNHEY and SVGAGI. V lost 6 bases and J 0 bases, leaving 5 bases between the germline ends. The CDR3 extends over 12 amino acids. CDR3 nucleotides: TGTGCCAGCAGGCGGAACCAAGAGACCCAGTACTTC. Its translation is CASRRNQETQYF.

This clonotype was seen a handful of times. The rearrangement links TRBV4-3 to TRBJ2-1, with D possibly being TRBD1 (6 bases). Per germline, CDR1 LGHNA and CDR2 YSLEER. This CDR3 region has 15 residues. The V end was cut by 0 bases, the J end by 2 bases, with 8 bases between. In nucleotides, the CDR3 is TGCGCCAGCAGCCAAGATCAGGGGACCTACAATGAGCAGTTCTTC. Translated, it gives CASSQDQGTYNEQFF.

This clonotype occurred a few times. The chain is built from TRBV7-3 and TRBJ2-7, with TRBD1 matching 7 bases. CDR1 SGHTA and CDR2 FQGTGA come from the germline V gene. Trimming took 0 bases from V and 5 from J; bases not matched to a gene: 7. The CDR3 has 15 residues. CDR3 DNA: TGTGCCAGCAGCTTAACGGGGACAGTCCGAAACGAGCAGTACTTC. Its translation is CASSLTGTVRNEQYF.

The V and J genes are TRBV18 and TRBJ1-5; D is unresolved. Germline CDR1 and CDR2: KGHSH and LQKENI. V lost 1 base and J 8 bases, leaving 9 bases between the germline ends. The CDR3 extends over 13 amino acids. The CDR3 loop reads CASSPRESEPQHF. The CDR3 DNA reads TGTGCCAGCTCACCACGGGAATCTGAGCCCCAGCATTTT.

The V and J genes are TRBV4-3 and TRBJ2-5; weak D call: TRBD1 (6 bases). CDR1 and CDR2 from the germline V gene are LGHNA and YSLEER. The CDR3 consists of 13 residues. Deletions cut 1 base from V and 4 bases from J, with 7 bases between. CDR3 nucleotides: TGCGCCAGCAGCCAAGTCAGGGGAGAGACCCAGTACTTC. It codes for CASSQVRGETQYF.

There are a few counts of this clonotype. CDR3 amino acids: CASSSTRLAPTPDTQYF. As DNA, the CDR3 is TGTGCCAGCAGCTCTACCCGACTAGCGCCGACCCCAGATACGCAGTATTTT. J is TRBJ2-3 and V is TRBV12-3 or TRBV12-4; 8 bases map to TRBD2. CDR3 length equals 17 residues. V gave up 6 bases and J gave up 4 bases; unmatched junction bases: 15.

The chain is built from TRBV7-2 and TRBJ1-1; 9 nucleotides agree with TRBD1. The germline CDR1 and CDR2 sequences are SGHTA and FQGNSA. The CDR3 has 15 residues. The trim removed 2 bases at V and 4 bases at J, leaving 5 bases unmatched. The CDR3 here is CASSLTGGAFTEAFF. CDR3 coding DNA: TGTGCCAGCAGCTTAACAGGGGGCGCTTTCACTGAAGCTTTCTTT.

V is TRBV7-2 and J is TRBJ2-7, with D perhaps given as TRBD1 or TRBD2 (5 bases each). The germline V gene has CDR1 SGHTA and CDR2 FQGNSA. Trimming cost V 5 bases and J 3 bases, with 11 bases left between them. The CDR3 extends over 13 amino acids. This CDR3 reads CASSPTGLYEQYF. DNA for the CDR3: TGTGCCAGCAGCCCAACGGGGCTCTACGAGCAGTACTTC.

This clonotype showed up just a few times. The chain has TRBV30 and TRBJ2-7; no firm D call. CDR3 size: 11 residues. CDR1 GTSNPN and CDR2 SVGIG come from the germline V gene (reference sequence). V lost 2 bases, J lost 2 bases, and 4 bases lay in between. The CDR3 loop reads CAWSSAYEQYF. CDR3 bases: TGTGCCTGGAGTTCAGCCTACGAGCAGTACTTC.